The 14 T cell receptor beta chains below come from one sample, sequenced in a study of blood T cell repertoires in COVID-19 (dated by TCRdb to 2020 to 2021). Library prep was done by the immunoSEQ multiplex PCR assay. TCRdb mirrors the immuneACCESS table, restricted to in-frame sequences. Some clones are absent from its copies; in checked studies, under half trace to an unresolved V gene, and the reason for the others is unknown. The sample table holds around 98,000 clones, of which approximately 84% were seen once. The biggest ten clones account for about 18% of the sample. Sequencing input: peripheral blood. The receptors shown here come from an older woman with acute or convalescent COVID-19.

The chain's CDR3 is CASSTTNYEQYF. For the CDR3, the DNA is TGTGCCAGCAGTACGACTAACTACGAGCAGTACTTC. The chain is built from TRBV12-3 or TRBV12-4 and TRBJ2-7; tentative D call: TRBD2 (5 bases). The CDR3 consists of 12 residues. The V end was cut by 5 bases, the J end by 3 bases, with 8 bases between.

The CDR3 loop is CASSQDSGARGHQPQHF. The CDR3 DNA reads TGCGCCAGCAGCCAAGATAGTGGGGCCAGGGGGCATCAGCCCCAGCATTTT. V is TRBV4-1 and J is TRBJ1-5, with 8 bases aligning to TRBD1. The ends lost 0 bases at V and 5 bases at J; junction bases unmatched: 9. The CDR3 is made up of 17 amino acids. CDR1 is MGHRA, CDR2 YSYEKL, per germline.

The CDR3 region is CASSLVRGAFF. The DNA of the CDR3 is TGTGCCAGCAGCTTAGTCAGGGGGGCTTTCTTT. J is TRBJ1-1 and V is TRBV11-2, with TRBD1 matching 7 bases. There are 11 residues in the CDR3. Germline loops: CDR1 SGHAT, CDR2 FQNNGV. The junction had 1 base not matched to a gene; V was cut back by 1 base and J by 11 bases.

J is TRBJ1-3 and V is TRBV5-1; 10 positions match TRBD1. V lost 2 bases and J lost 0; bases outside the gene matches: 2. Germline CDR1 and CDR2: SGHRS and YFSETQ. The CDR3 runs 16 residues. The CDR3: CASSLRQGASGNTIYF. CDR3 nucleotides: TGCGCCAGCAGCTTAAGACAGGGGGCCTCTGGAAACACCATATATTTT.

The rearrangement uses TRBV2 and TRBJ1-1, with D possibly TRBD1 on 5 matching bases. Germline lookup yields CDR1 SNHLY and CDR2 FYNNEI. The V end was cut by 7 bases, the J end by 0 bases, with 15 bases between. CDR3 size: 15 residues. CDR3 residues: CASMFQRQMNTEAFF. CDR3 sequence (DNA): TGTGCCAGCATGTTCCAGAGACAGATGAACACTGAAGCTTTCTTT.

The chain carries TRBV11-3 and TRBJ1-1; D is uncertain. The V gene lost 0 bases and the J gene lost 7 bases, with 9 bases spanning the gap. CDR1 SGHNT and CDR2 YENEEA come from the germline V gene. The CDR3 extends over 13 amino acids. The CDR3 DNA sequence: TGTGCCAGCAGCTTAGAATTCACCGGTGAAGCTTTCTTT. Protein sequence: CASSLEFTGEAFF. The full variable domain, with the rest looked up from reference TRBV11-3 and TRBJ1-1, is EAGVVQSPRYKIIEKKQPVAFWCNPISGHNTLYWYLQNLGQGPELLIRYENEEAVDDSQLPKDRFSAERLKGVDSTLKIQPAELGDSAVYLCASSLEFTGEAFFGQGTRLTVV.

The DNA of the CDR3 is TGTGCCAGCAGCGTAGAGGGTCAGGGGTTGAGCACAGATACGCAGTATTTT. Translated: CASSVEGQGLSTDTQYF. The rearrangement joins TRBV9 to TRBJ2-3; possible D gene TRBD1, 6 bases. Germline CDR1 SGDLS, CDR2 YYNGEE. This CDR3 is built from 17 residues. Trimming cost V 0 bases and J 0 bases, with 14 bases left between them.

This chain joins TRBV7-2 and TRBJ2-2, with a possible D match to TRBD1 (6 bases). Germline V gives CDR1 SGHTA, CDR2 FQGNSA. Trimming took 2 bases from V and 6 from J, leaving 13 bases between them. This CDR3 comprises 15 residues. The CDR3 is CASSLFEQGAGELFF. The CDR3 DNA sequence: TGTGCCAGCAGCTTATTTGAACAGGGTGCCGGGGAGCTGTTTTTT.

About this clone: Other DNA sequences in this sample translate to the same CDR3. The genes are TRBV6-4 and TRBJ2-3; the D gene is possibly TRBD2 (6 bases). This CDR3 has 13 residues. Germline loops: CDR1 MRHNA, CDR2 SNTAGT. V lost 4 bases and J lost 1, with 6 bases in between. The CDR3 loop is CASSAGGTDTQYF. The DNA of the CDR3 is TGTGCCAGCAGTGCGGGGGGCACAGATACGCAGTATTTT.

The V call is TRBV14, the J call TRBJ1-4, with a weak D call TRBD1 (5 bases). CDR1 is SGHDN and CDR2 is FVKESK in the germline V gene. V was shortened by 1 base and J by 8 bases, with 14 bases between the two germline ends. CDR3 size: 15 residues. CDR3 DNA: TGTGCCAGCAGCCAAGCTCTCTCAGGGAGGGAAAAACTGTTTTTT. Translating it yields CASSQALSGREKLFF.

The chain joins TRBV7-6 to TRBJ2-5; D remains unclear. Deletions cut 5 bases from V and 3 bases from J, with 10 bases between. The germline V gene has CDR1 SGHVS and CDR2 FNYEAQ. The CDR3 covers 13 residues. Here the CDR3 reads CASSPRQEETQYF. DNA for the CDR3: TGTGCCAGCAGCCCCCGGCAGGAAGAGACCCAGTACTTC.

The J gene is TRBJ1-2, the V gene TRBV30, with D maybe TRBD1 (5 bases). Germline values: CDR1 GTSNPN, CDR2 SVGIG (reference sequence). Trimming took off 0 bases at V and 7 bases at J, with 12 bases between the two ends. The CDR3 runs 13 residues. DNA for the CDR3: TGTGCCTGGAGTGTAGTGGGGCGAGGTGGCTACACCTTC. Its protein product is CAWSVVGRGGYTF.

The V gene is TRBV29-1, the J gene TRBJ2-1, with TRBD1 identical over 9 bases. Germline trimming cut 3 bases from V and 12 bases from J; bases unmatched to any gene: 15. From germline, CDR1 is SQVTM and CDR2 ANQGSEA. This CDR3 is built from 15 residues. Written as DNA, the CDR3 is TGCAGCGTTGAGGGGCCGGGACAGGGAGTAGGGGGGCAGTTCTTC. Amino acids: CSVEGPGQGVGGQFF.

V usage is TRBV12-3 or TRBV12-4 and J usage is TRBJ1-6; tentative D call: TRBD1 (5 bases). The CDR3 totals 12 residues. Trimming left V 5 bases short and J 7 bases short, with 6 bases between. The CDR3 coding sequence is TGTGCCAGCAGTGCAGGGAATTCACCCCTCCACTTT. This codes for CASSAGNSPLHF.